Listed below are T cell receptor beta chains from one sample, sequenced in a study of blood T cells in healthy people across ages. One entry per CDR3 protein, called by TCRdb with MiXCR from the 5' RACE reads. The sample lists 800,000 to 1,000,000 distinct CDR3 sequences; roughly 43% were seen once. The sequenced sample was blood. Every receptor here comes from a man aged 30 to 45 in good health. Both conserved end residues are part of each CDR3. Fields, in order: clone size, D gene, J gene, V gene, CDR3 protein, CDR3 DNA. D genes are given only for firm matches. A row's size may be missing; if present it is once, few, many or a size class.

size: -; D: -; J: TRBJ2-5; V: TRBV18; CDR3: CASSPLTPQETQYF; DNA: TGTGCCAGCTCACCATTGACACCTCAAGAGACCCAGTACTTC
size: -; D: -; J: TRBJ2-1; V: TRBV9; CDR3: CASSVDDLALSYNEQFF; DNA: TGTGCCAGCAGCGTAGACGATCTTGCCCTCTCCTACAATGAGCAGTTCTTC
size: -; D: -; J: TRBJ2-7; V: TRBV14; CDR3: CASSQDAGQYRRQYF; DNA: TGTGCCAGCAGCCAAGATGCGGGGCAATACAGAAGGCAGTACTTC
size: -; D: TRBD2; J: TRBJ2-3; V: TRBV10-3; CDR3: CATRTSEDTQYF; DNA: TGTGCCACCCGGACTAGCGAAGATACGCAGTATTTT
size: -; D: -; J: TRBJ2-1; V: TRBV28; CDR3: CALGARAGYNEQFF; DNA: TGTGCCCTAGGGGCTAGGGCTGGTTACAATGAGCAGTTCTTC
size: once; D: -; J: TRBJ1-2; V: TRBV10-2; CDR3: CASSELGTSNYGYTF; DNA: TGCGCCAGCAGTGAGCTCGGGACGTCAAACTATGGCTACACCTTC
size: -; D: TRBD1; J: TRBJ2-5; V: TRBV6-6; CDR3: CASSRDRVQETQYF; DNA: TGTGCCAGCAGTCGGGACAGGGTCCAAGAGACCCAGTACTTC
size: -; D: TRBD1; J: TRBJ1-2; V: TRBV20-1; CDR3: CSANRGGGLYGYTF; DNA: TGCAGTGCTAATAGAGGGGGCGGTTTGTATGGCTACACCTTC
size: -; D: -; J: TRBJ2-5; V: TRBV7-9; CDR3: CASSLTRTDRKETQYF; DNA: TGTGCCAGCAGCTTAACCCGGACGGACAGAAAAGAGACCCAGTACTTC
size: -; D: TRBD1; J: TRBJ2-7; V: TRBV29-1; CDR3: CSVKTGALYNEQYF; DNA: TGCAGCGTTAAGACAGGGGCCCTCTACAATGAGCAGTACTTC
size: -; D: TRBD1; J: TRBJ2-3; V: TRBV7-2; CDR3: CTSSLRGLTDTQYF; DNA: TGCACCAGCAGCCTGAGGGGGCTAACAGATACGCAGTATTTT
size: -; D: -; J: TRBJ1-6; V: TRBV7-9; CDR3: CASSSRGRKDNSPLHF; DNA: TGTGCCAGCAGCTCACGGGGAAGGAAGGATAATTCACCCCTCCACTTT
size: -; D: -; J: TRBJ2-7; V: TRBV6-6; CDR3: CASSASGSLHEQYF; DNA: TGTGCCAGCAGTGCCTCAGGAAGCCTCCACGAGCAGTACTTC
size: few; D: -; J: TRBJ2-1; V: TRBV29-1; CDR3: CSVEEGRLSSYNEQFF; DNA: TGCAGCGTTGAAGAAGGCAGACTAAGCTCCTACAATGAGCAGTTCTTC
size: -; D: -; J: TRBJ2-3; V: TRBV7-9; CDR3: CASSLGEEDTQYF; DNA: TGTGCCAGCAGCTTGGGGGAAGAGGATACGCAGTATTTT
size: -; D: TRBD1; J: TRBJ1-1; V: TRBV5-1; CDR3: CASSSQGAPRGTEAFF; DNA: TGCGCCAGCAGCTCACAGGGGGCGCCCCGGGGGACTGAAGCTTTCTTT
size: -; D: TRBD1; J: TRBJ1-6; V: TRBV7-9; CDR3: CASSVTGDGSPLHF; DNA: TGTGCCAGCAGCGTGACAGGGGACGGTTCACCCCTCCACTTT
size: few; D: -; J: TRBJ1-1; V: TRBV20-1; CDR3: CSARDLGSPSGGTEAFF; DNA: TGCAGTGCTAGAGATCTCGGCAGTCCCTCTGGGGGCACTGAAGCTTTCTTT
size: -; D: TRBD1; J: TRBJ1-4; V: TRBV12-3/TRBV12-4; CDR3: CASSNWDSNEKLFF; DNA: TGTGCCAGCAGTAACTGGGACAGTAATGAAAAACTGTTTTTT
size: -; D: -; J: TRBJ2-1; V: TRBV21-1; CDR3: CASSNLCGYNEQFF; DNA: TGTGCCAGCAGCAATTTATGCGGATACAATGAGCAGTTCTTC
size: -; D: -; J: TRBJ2-5; V: TRBV3-1; CDR3: CASSLSTSGGETQYF; DNA: TGTGCCAGCAGCCTATCCACGTCAGGAGGAGAGACCCAGTACTTC
size: -; D: -; J: TRBJ1-2; V: TRBV25-1; CDR3: CASSESQGRNGYTF; DNA: TGTGCCAGCAGTGAATCCCAGGGGAGGAATGGCTACACCTTC
size: once; D: TRBD2; J: TRBJ2-5; V: TRBV5-1; CDR3: CASDPGTSGRNEQYF; DNA: TGCGCCAGCGATCCCGGGACTAGCGGGCGCAATGAGCAGTACTTC
size: -; D: TRBD1; J: TRBJ1-5; V: TRBV28; CDR3: CASSSTGGGQPQHF; DNA: TGTGCCAGCAGTTCGACAGGGGGAGGACAGCCCCAGCATTTT
size: many; D: TRBD1; J: TRBJ1-6; V: TRBV7-2; CDR3: CASSRETGGSSPLHF; DNA: TGTGCCAGCAGCCGGGAGACAGGGGGGTCTTCACCCCTCCACTTT
size: -; D: -; J: TRBJ2-2; V: TRBV11-2; CDR3: CASSKQGSTGELFF; DNA: TGTGCCAGCAGCAAACAGGGTAGCACCGGGGAGCTGTTTTTT
size: -; D: TRBD2; J: TRBJ2-1; V: TRBV4-2; CDR3: CASRSGSSSGRSHEQFF; DNA: TGTGCCAGCAGGTCAGGCTCTTCTAGCGGGAGGAGCCATGAGCAGTTCTTC
size: few; D: TRBD2; J: TRBJ2-3; V: TRBV20-1; CDR3: CSASAAGQTDTQYF; DNA: TGCAGTGCTAGTGCAGCGGGGCAGACAGATACGCAGTATTTT
size: few; D: TRBD2; J: TRBJ2-3; V: TRBV20-1; CDR3: CSARGGNTDTQYF; DNA: TGCAGTGCTCGCGGGGGAAATACAGATACGCAGTATTTT
size: -; D: -; J: TRBJ1-1; V: TRBV29-1; CDR3: CSERGGLNTEAFF; DNA: TGCAGCGAAAGGGGGGGGTTGAACACTGAAGCTTTCTTT
size: -; D: TRBD2; J: TRBJ2-1; V: TRBV6-2/TRBV6-3; CDR3: CASSLISGGTNEQFF; DNA: TGTGCCAGCAGCCTAATCAGCGGGGGGACCAATGAGCAGTTCTTC
size: -; D: -; J: TRBJ2-6; V: TRBV7-9; CDR3: CASTGAGANVLTF; DNA: TGTGCCAGCACAGGGGCTGGGGCCAACGTCCTGACTTTC
size: few; D: -; J: TRBJ1-2; V: TRBV2; CDR3: CASSEARGNYGYTF; DNA: TGTGCCAGCAGTGAAGCGCGTGGGAACTATGGCTACACCTTC
size: -; D: -; J: TRBJ2-3; V: TRBV15; CDR3: CATSREKGRSTDTQYF; DNA: TGTGCCACCAGCAGAGAAAAAGGGAGAAGCACAGATACGCAGTATTTT
size: few; D: TRBD1; J: TRBJ1-2; V: TRBV14; CDR3: CASSQEDRPYGYTF; DNA: TGTGCCAGCAGCCAGGAGGACAGGCCGTATGGCTACACCTTC
size: few; D: -; J: TRBJ1-2; V: TRBV5-1; CDR3: CASSLAVTGVVGYTF; DNA: TGCGCCAGCAGCTTGGCTGTTACGGGAGTAGTTGGCTACACCTTC
size: -; D: -; J: TRBJ2-7; V: TRBV9; CDR3: CASSVVAGTEQYF; DNA: TGTGCCAGCAGCGTAGTGGCAGGGACCGAGCAGTACTTC
size: -; D: -; J: TRBJ2-1; V: TRBV7-9; CDR3: CASSLRRALQETQFF; DNA: TGTGCCAGCAGCTTACGGAGGGCGCTCCAAGAGACCCAGTTCTTC
size: -; D: -; J: TRBJ2-6; V: TRBV2; CDR3: CASTASSGANVLTF; DNA: TGTGCCAGCACCGCGAGCTCTGGGGCCAACGTCCTGACTTTC
size: few; D: -; J: TRBJ2-7; V: TRBV6-5; CDR3: CASRPPSLYEQYF; DNA: TGTGCCAGCAGACCCCCTTCGCTCTACGAGCAGTACTTC
size: -; D: -; J: TRBJ2-1; V: TRBV6-5; CDR3: CASSPEAYSYNEQFF; DNA: TGTGCCAGCAGTCCGGAAGCGTACTCCTACAATGAGCAGTTCTTC
size: -; D: -; J: TRBJ2-1; V: TRBV25-1; CDR3: CASSEYYAASYNEQFF; DNA: TGTGCCAGCAGTGAATATTATGCAGCATCCTACAATGAGCAGTTCTTC
size: -; D: TRBD2; J: TRBJ2-7; V: TRBV20-1; CDR3: CSASRTSGDYEQYF; DNA: TGCAGTGCTTCTCGGACTAGCGGCGACTACGAGCAGTACTTC
size: -; D: TRBD2; J: TRBJ2-1; V: TRBV2; CDR3: CASRELAGVPNEQFF; DNA: TGTGCCAGCAGAGAACTAGCGGGGGTTCCCAATGAGCAGTTCTTC
size: -; D: TRBD1; J: TRBJ2-3; V: TRBV11-2; CDR3: CASSFPGQGTFGTQYF; DNA: TGTGCCAGCAGCTTCCCGGGACAGGGGACGTTTGGTACGCAGTATTTT
size: -; D: -; J: TRBJ2-3; V: TRBV6-2/TRBV6-3; CDR3: CAARDSGTDTQFF; DNA: TGTGCCGCCAGGGACTCCGGCACAGATACGCAGTTTTTT